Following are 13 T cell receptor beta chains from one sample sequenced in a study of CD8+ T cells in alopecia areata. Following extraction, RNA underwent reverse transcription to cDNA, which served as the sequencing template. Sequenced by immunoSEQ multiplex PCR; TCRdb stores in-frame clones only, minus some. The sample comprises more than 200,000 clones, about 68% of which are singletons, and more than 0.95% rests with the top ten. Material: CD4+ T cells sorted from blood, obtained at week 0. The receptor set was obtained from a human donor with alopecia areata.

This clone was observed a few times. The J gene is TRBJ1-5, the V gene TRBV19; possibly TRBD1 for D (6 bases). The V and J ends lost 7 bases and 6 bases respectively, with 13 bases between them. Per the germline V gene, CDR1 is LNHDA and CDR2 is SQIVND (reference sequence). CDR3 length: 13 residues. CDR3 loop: CASNNRDGQPQHF. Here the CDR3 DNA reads TGTGCCAGTAACAACAGGGACGGTCAGCCCCAGCATTTT.

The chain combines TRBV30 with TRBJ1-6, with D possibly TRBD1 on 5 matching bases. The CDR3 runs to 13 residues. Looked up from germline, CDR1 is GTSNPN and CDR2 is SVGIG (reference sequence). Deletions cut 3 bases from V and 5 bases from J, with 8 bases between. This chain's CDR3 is CAWRGENNSPLHF. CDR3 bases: TGTGCCTGGAGAGGGGAAAATAATTCACCCCTCCACTTT.

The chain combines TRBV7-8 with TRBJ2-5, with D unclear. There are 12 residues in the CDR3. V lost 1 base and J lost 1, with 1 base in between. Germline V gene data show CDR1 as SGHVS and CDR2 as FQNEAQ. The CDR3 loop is CASSLVQETQYF. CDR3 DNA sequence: TGTGCCAGCAGCTTAGTCCAAGAGACCCAGTACTTC.

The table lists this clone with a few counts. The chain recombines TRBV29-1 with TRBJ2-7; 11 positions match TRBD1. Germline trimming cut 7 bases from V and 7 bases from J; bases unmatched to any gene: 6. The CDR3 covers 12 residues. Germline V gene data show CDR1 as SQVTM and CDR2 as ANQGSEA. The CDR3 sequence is CSAGQGAEEQYF. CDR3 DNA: TGCAGCGCAGGACAGGGGGCAGAAGAGCAGTACTTC.

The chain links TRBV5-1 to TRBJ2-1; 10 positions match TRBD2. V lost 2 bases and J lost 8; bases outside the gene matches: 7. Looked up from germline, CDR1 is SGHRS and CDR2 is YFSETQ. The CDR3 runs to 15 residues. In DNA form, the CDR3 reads TGCGCCAGCAGCTTAATTAGCGGGGGGATCGATGAGCAGTTCTTC. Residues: CASSLISGGIDEQFF.

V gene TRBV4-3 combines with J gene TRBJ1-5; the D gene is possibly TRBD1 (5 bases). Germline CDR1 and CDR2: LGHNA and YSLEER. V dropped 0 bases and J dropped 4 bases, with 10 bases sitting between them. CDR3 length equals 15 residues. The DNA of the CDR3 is TGCGCCAGCAGCCAAGATAGGACACGTAATCAGCCCCAGCATTTT. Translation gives CASSQDRTRNQPQHF.

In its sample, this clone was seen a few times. In nucleotides, the CDR3 is TGTGCCAGCGGACTGGGAGAGACCCAGTACTTC. It encodes CASGLGETQYF. The genes are TRBV11-2 and TRBJ2-5, with D perhaps matching TRBD2 (5 bases). Per the germline V gene, CDR1 is SGHAT and CDR2 is FQNNGV. The CDR3 is 11 amino acids. The V end lost 8 bases, the J end lost 4 bases, and 8 bases lay between the germline ends.

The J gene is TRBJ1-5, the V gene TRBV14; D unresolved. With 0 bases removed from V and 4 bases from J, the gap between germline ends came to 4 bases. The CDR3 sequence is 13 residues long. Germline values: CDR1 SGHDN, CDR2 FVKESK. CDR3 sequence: CASSQDGNQPQHF. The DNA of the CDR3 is TGTGCCAGCAGCCAAGACGGGAATCAGCCCCAGCATTTT. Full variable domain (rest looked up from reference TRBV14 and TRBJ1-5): EAGVTQFPSHSVIEKGQTVTLRCDPISGHDNLYWYRRVMGKEIKFLLHFVKESKQDESGMPNNRFLAERTGGTYSTLKVQPAELEDSGVYFCASSQDGNQPQHFGDGTRLSIL.

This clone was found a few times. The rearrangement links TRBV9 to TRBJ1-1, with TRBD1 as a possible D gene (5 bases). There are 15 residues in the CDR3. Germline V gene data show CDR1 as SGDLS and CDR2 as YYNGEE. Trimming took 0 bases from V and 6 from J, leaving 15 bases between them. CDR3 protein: CASSVDPEGLSEAFF. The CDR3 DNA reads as TGTGCCAGCAGCGTAGACCCGGAGGGGCTCTCTGAAGCTTTCTTT.

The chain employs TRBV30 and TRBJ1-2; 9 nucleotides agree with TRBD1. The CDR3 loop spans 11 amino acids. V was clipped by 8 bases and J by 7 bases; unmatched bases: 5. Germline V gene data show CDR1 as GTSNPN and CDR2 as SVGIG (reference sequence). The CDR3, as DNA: TGTGCCCAGTCGACAGGGGGTGGCTACACCTTC. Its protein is CAQSTGGGYTF.

The CDR3 loop reads CAWSDDTSTDTQYF. CDR3 coding DNA: TGTGCCTGGAGTGACGACACTAGCACAGATACGCAGTATTTT. The chain recombines TRBV30 with TRBJ2-3; D gene unclear. The germline V and J ends were trimmed by 1 base and 0 bases, with 8 bases remaining between them. Per germline, CDR1 GTSNPN and CDR2 SVGIG (reference sequence). The CDR3 spans 14 residues.

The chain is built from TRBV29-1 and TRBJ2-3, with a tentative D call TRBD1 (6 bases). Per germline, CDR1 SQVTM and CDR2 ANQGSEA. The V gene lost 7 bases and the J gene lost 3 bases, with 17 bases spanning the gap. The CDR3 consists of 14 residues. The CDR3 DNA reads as TGCAGCGGCCAGGGGATTGAAGGGACAGATACGCAGTATTTT. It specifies CSGQGIEGTDTQYF.

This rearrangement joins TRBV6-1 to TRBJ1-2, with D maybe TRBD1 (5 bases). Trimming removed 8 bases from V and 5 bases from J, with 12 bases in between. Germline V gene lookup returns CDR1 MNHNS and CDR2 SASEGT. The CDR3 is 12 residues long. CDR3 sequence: CASGGGAYGYTF. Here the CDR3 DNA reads TGTGCCAGCGGCGGCGGGGCTTATGGCTACACCTTC.